This is a list of T cell receptor beta chains from one sample in a study of early T cells in non-severe SARS-CoV-2 infection. TCRdb ran MiXCR on the 5' RACE reads and lists one entry per CDR3 protein. The sample shows some 22,000 distinct CDR3 sequences, 4.7% of them seen only once. The specimen sequenced was whole blood. The source is an adult who was a healthcare worker with PCR-confirmed SARS-CoV-2 infection or an uninfected control (not recorded which). Both conserved end residues are part of each CDR3. The D gene is left open where the match is weak. Size values are once, few and many counts, or a class for expanded clones, and some rows have none.

>TRBJ2-7|.|TRBV6-2/TRBV6-3|.
CASRIGRTYEQYF
TGTGCCAGCAGGATCGGCAGAACCTACGAGCAGTACTTC
>TRBJ1-2|many|TRBV3-1|.
CASSQETPGYYYGYTF
TGTGCCAGCAGCCAAGAAACTCCAGGGTACTACTATGGCTACACCTTC
>TRBJ2-7|.|TRBV6-5|TRBD1
CASSSSTGVSYEQYF
TGTGCCAGCAGTTCCTCGACAGGGGTCTCCTACGAGCAGTACTTC
>TRBJ1-2|many|TRBV15|.
CATSPPLGRGYGYTF
TGTGCCACCAGCCCACCACTGGGGAGAGGCTATGGCTACACCTTC
>TRBJ2-7|few|TRBV6-5|TRBD2
CASSYSGGGLSYEQYF
TGTGCCAGCAGTTACTCCGGGGGAGGGCTGTCCTACGAGCAGTACTTC
>TRBJ2-3|few|TRBV29-1|TRBD2
CSAEAGLAGELSPTDTQYF
TGCAGCGCCGAAGCGGGACTAGCGGGAGAGTTAAGCCCCACAGATACGCAGTATTTT
>TRBJ2-2|many|TRBV7-7|TRBD2
CASSLLAGDPTGELFF
TGTGCTAGCAGCTTATTAGCGGGGGACCCCACCGGGGAGCTGTTTTTT
>TRBJ1-1|.|TRBV3-1|.
CASSQEWDSTEAFF
TGTGCCAGCAGCCAGGAGTGGGACTCTACTGAAGCTTTCTTT
>TRBJ2-1|.|TRBV9|.
CASSVSLPGGVTEQFF
TGTGCCAGCAGCGTCTCCCTTCCCGGCGGGGTAACTGAGCAGTTCTTC
>TRBJ2-4|.|TRBV6-6|.
CASSYKGTAKNIQYF
TGTGCCAGCAGTTATAAGGGGACAGCCAAAAACATTCAGTACTTC
>TRBJ2-3|few|TRBV20-1|.
CSARGTGTDTQYF
TGCAGTGCTAGAGGGACTGGCACAGATACGCAGTATTTT
>TRBJ2-3|.|TRBV5-1|.
CASSRDGFLDTQYF
TGCGCCAGCAGCCGGGACGGATTCTTAGATACGCAGTATTTT
>TRBJ2-7|.|TRBV5-6|.
CASSQVSYEQYF
TGTGCCAGCAGCCAGGTTTCCTACGAGCAGTACTTC
>TRBJ2-1|many|TRBV29-1|.
CSVGSSSYNEQFF
TGCAGCGTTGGCAGTAGCTCCTACAATGAGCAGTTCTTC
>TRBJ1-1|many|TRBV6-5|.
CASRDRVSGAFF
TGTGCCAGCAGAGACCGGGTCTCGGGAGCTTTCTTT
>TRBJ1-1|many|TRBV16|.
CASSPLANTEAFF
TGTGCCAGCAGCCCTTTGGCGAACACTGAAGCTTTCTTT
>TRBJ1-1|few|TRBV19|.
CASSMGREVNTEAFF
TGTGCCAGTAGTATGGGAAGGGAAGTGAACACTGAAGCTTTCTTT
>TRBJ1-2|many|TRBV6-2/TRBV6-3|.
CASSYSRKANYGYTF
TGTGCCAGCAGTTACTCTAGGAAAGCTAACTATGGCTACACCTTC
>TRBJ1-6|many|TRBV7-9|TRBD1
CASRKDRVNSPLHF
TGTGCCAGCAGAAAGGACAGGGTTAATTCACCCCTCCACTTT
>TRBJ2-1|few|TRBV24-1|TRBD1
CATSGTANYNEQFF
TGTGCCACCAGCGGGACAGCTAACTACAATGAGCAGTTCTTC
>TRBJ2-1|many|TRBV2|TRBD2
CASGGTSGEGYEQFF
TGTGCCAGCGGGGGGACTAGCGGGGAAGGGTATGAGCAGTTCTTC
>TRBJ2-1|few|TRBV20-1|TRBD1
CSSTGAASAEQFF
TGCAGTTCCACAGGGGCCGCGAGCGCTGAGCAGTTCTTC
>TRBJ2-1|medium-sized|TRBV5-1|.
CASSLWSNSNHNEQFF
TGCGCCAGCAGCTTGTGGTCTAACTCGAACCACAATGAGCAGTTCTTC
>TRBJ2-2|few|TRBV20-1|.
CSAPSRGNTGELFF
TGCAGTGCCCCCTCTCGGGGGAACACCGGGGAGCTGTTTTTT
>TRBJ2-5|many|TRBV18|.
CASSPPSRAQETQYF
TGTGCCAGCTCACCACCCAGCAGGGCCCAAGAGACCCAGTACTTC
>TRBJ1-3|.|TRBV6-5|TRBD1
CASRKTGGFPGNTIYF
TGTGCCAGCAGAAAGACAGGGGGCTTCCCTGGAAACACCATATATTTT
>TRBJ2-5|.|TRBV12-3/TRBV12-4|.
CASSFRGQETQYF
TGTGCCAGCAGTTTTAGGGGTCAGGAGACCCAGTACTTC
>TRBJ1-5|.|TRBV3-1|.
CASSQGTGYNQPQHF
TGTGCCAGCAGCCAAGGTACAGGGTACAATCAGCCCCAGCATTTT
>TRBJ1-5|many|TRBV12-3/TRBV12-4|.
CASSLLDTSNQPQHF
TGTGCCAGCAGTTTACTCGACACTAGCAATCAGCCCCAGCATTTT
>TRBJ2-7|many|TRBV20-1|.
CSARRPTAYEQYF
TGCAGTGCTAGAAGACCGACGGCCTACGAGCAGTACTTC
>TRBJ2-5|many|TRBV24-1|.
CATSEGGGRELETQYF
TGTGCCACCAGTGAAGGGGGGGGGCGCGAATTAGAGACCCAGTACTTC
>TRBJ2-7|few|TRBV27|TRBD1
CASSLAPIGQGVSYEQYF
TGTGCCAGCAGTTTAGCTCCTATCGGACAGGGAGTCTCCTACGAGCAGTACTTC
>TRBJ2-3|few|TRBV29-1|TRBD2
CSVEPAGVTDTQYF
TGCAGCGTTGAGCCAGCGGGGGTCACAGATACGCAGTATTTT
>TRBJ2-3|many|TRBV27|TRBD1
CASSIGQGRTDTQYF
TGTGCCAGCAGTATCGGACAGGGGCGCACAGATACGCAGTATTTT
>TRBJ2-3|few|TRBV5-1|.
CASSLEGRSTDTQYF
TGCGCCAGCAGCTTGGAGGGCAGGAGCACAGATACGCAGTATTTT
>TRBJ2-7|many|TRBV7-9|.
CASSSYSFSGLSYEQYF
TGTGCCAGCAGCTCGTATTCGTTTTCGGGACTCTCCTACGAGCAGTACTTC
>TRBJ1-4|many|TRBV7-9|.
CASSSYGDPGKLFF
TGTGCCAGCAGCTCTTATGGGGACCCTGGGAAACTGTTTTTT
>TRBJ1-2|many|TRBV7-3|.
CASSPSGPGRGYTF
TGTGCCAGCAGCCCCTCCGGTCCAGGACGGGGCTACACCTTC
>TRBJ2-7|many|TRBV6-5|.
CASSSQTGHYEQYF
TGTGCCAGCAGTTCTCAGACAGGCCACTACGAGCAGTACTTC
>TRBJ2-7|many|TRBV20-1|TRBD1
CSARASGTGTYEQYF
TGCAGTGCTAGAGCCTCCGGGACAGGGACCTACGAGCAGTACTTC
>TRBJ2-3|.|TRBV24-1|.
CATSDGPYTDTQYF
TGTGCCACCAGTGATGGGCCCTACACAGATACGCAGTATTTT
>TRBJ1-2|.|TRBV7-6|TRBD1
CASSLSGTGVFYGYTF
TGTGCCAGCAGCTTGAGCGGGACAGGGGTTTTCTATGGCTACACCTTC
>TRBJ2-7|few|TRBV12-3/TRBV12-4|.
CASSKGTHEQYF
TGTGCCAGCAGCAAGGGTACCCACGAGCAGTACTTC
>TRBJ1-4|few|TRBV7-9|.
CASSLGGAYGEKLFF
TGTGCCAGCAGCTTAGGGGGGGCGTATGGTGAAAAACTGTTTTTT
>TRBJ1-1|many|TRBV7-3|.
CASSPRGGARDTEAFF
TGTGCCAGCAGCCCCCGCGGGGGGGCCCGAGACACTGAAGCTTTCTTT
>TRBJ1-1|few|TRBV18|.
CASSPTAGGTEAFF
TGTGCCAGCTCACCCACGGCGGGGGGCACTGAAGCTTTCTTT
>TRBJ1-1|many|TRBV2|.
CASTQVGGAGGLTEAFF
TGTGCCAGCACCCAAGTGGGGGGCGCAGGCGGACTCACTGAAGCTTTCTTT
>TRBJ2-2|many|TRBV7-2|.
CASSLWGNGELFF
TGTGCCAGCAGCTTATGGGGCAACGGGGAGCTGTTTTTT
>TRBJ2-2|.|TRBV7-5|.
CISVPEASGTENTGELFF
.
>TRBJ2-3|few|TRBV7-2|.
CASSQAGTLTDTQYF
TGTGCCAGCAGCCAGGCCGGGACACTCACAGATACGCAGTATTTT
>TRBJ2-4|medium-sized|TRBV20-1|TRBD1
CSAETGGRNIQYF
TGCAGTGCCGAGACAGGGGGCAGAAACATTCAGTACTTC
>TRBJ2-3|many|TRBV20-1|TRBD2
CSAHSGATDTQYF
TGCAGTGCTCACAGCGGGGCGACAGATACGCAGTATTTT
>TRBJ1-5|.|TRBV19|TRBD1
CASWDRRNQPQHF
TGTGCCAGTTGGGACAGGCGCAATCAGCCCCAGCATTTT
>TRBJ1-1|few|TRBV20-1|.
CSARDSPEAFF
TGCAGTGCTAGAGATAGTCCTGAAGCGTTCTTT
>TRBJ1-6|few|TRBV7-3|TRBD1
CASRDRRSSYNSPLHF
TGTGCCAGCCGGGACAGAAGGAGCTCCTATAATTCACCCCTCCACTTT
>TRBJ1-4|many|TRBV27|TRBD1
CAIADRALRKLFF
TGTGCCATCGCCGACAGGGCGCTAAGAAAACTGTTTTTT
>TRBJ2-3|.|TRBV7-2|.
CASSENRDLADTQYF
TGTGCCAGCAGCGAGAACAGGGATTTGGCAGATACGCAGTATTTT